Following are 29 T cell receptor beta chains from one sample sequenced in a study of control samples from healthy donors and cancer patients. Using immunoSEQ multiplex PCR, the repertoire was profiled, and TCRdb retains in-frame clones only, with some absent. The sample carries tens of thousands of clones, roughly 80% recorded once. Source material: blood. The receptors shown here come from a man between 65 and 80 years old in good health.

This chain uses TRBV15 with TRBJ2-5; D is perhaps TRBD2 (6 bases). The germline V gene has CDR1 LNHNV and CDR2 YYDKDF (reference sequence). With 5 bases removed from V and 4 bases from J, the gap between germline ends came to 14 bases. The CDR3 is made up of 14 amino acids. This chain's CDR3 is CATSPRLATETQYF. CDR3 sequence (DNA): TGTGCCACCAGCCCTCGCCTAGCGACAGAGACCCAGTACTTC.

The chain couples TRBV28 to TRBJ1-4; D unresolved. V lost 6 bases, J lost 8 bases, and 16 bases lay in between. Germline lookup yields CDR1 MDHEN and CDR2 SYDVKM. CDR3 length: 14 amino acids. CDR3 region: CASRTGVGREKLFF. The CDR3 DNA follows: TGTGCCAGCAGAACCGGGGTGGGCAGGGAAAAACTGTTTTTT.

This rearrangement joins TRBV11-2 to TRBJ2-7, with 9 bases identical to TRBD2. This CDR3 region has 15 residues. Germline CDR1 reads SGHAT; CDR2 reads FQNNGV. V shed 4 bases and J 2 bases; nucleotides not matched to a gene: 6. CDR3 nucleotides: TGTGCCAGCAGCTCCCCCCGCGGGAGGGCCTACGAGCAGTACTTC. The encoded protein is CASSSPRGRAYEQYF.

V gene TRBV10-3 combines with J gene TRBJ2-3; the D gene is possibly TRBD2 (6 bases). The ends were cut back, 10 bases at V and 0 bases at J, with 8 bases in the middle. CDR1 and CDR2 from the germline V gene are ENHRY and SYGVKD. The CDR3 loop spans 12 amino acids. CDR3 sequence (DNA): TGTGCCACTGGGACTAGCACAGATACGCAGTATTTT. Residues: CATGTSTDTQYF.

V is TRBV11-2 and J is TRBJ2-1, with 7 bases aligning to TRBD1. V gave up 8 bases and J gave up 4 bases; unmatched junction bases: 5. The CDR3 runs to 13 residues. The germline V gene encodes CDR1 SGHAT and CDR2 FQNNGV. CDR3 sequence (DNA): TGTGCCAGCCAAGGGGGCTTGTACAATGAGCAGTTCTTC. Translated, it gives CASQGGLYNEQFF.

The chain carries TRBV18 and TRBJ1-1; no firm D call. The V end lost 1 base, the J end lost 4 bases, and 10 bases lay between the germline ends. Looked up from germline, CDR1 is KGHSH and CDR2 is LQKENI. The CDR3 sequence is 14 residues long. The CDR3 coding sequence is TGTGCCAGCTCACCACAGGCCCTGGGCACTGAAGCTTTCTTT. Protein: CASSPQALGTEAFF.

This rearrangement joins TRBV5-4 to TRBJ2-3, with D maybe TRBD1 (7 bases). The length of the CDR3 is 16 residues. V lost 3 bases, J lost 4 bases, and 18 bases lay in between. Germline V lookup: CDR1 SGHNT, CDR2 YYREEE (reference sequence). CDR3 sequence: CASSSGGGSGSDTQYF. Here the CDR3 DNA reads TGTGCCAGCAGCTCCGGAGGGGGCTCGGGCTCAGATACGCAGTATTTT.

The V call is TRBV7-2, the J call TRBJ2-2; D perhaps matches TRBD2 (6 bases). Deletions cut 8 bases from V and 6 bases from J, with 13 bases between. The CDR3 length is 13 residues. Germline CDR1 SGHTA, CDR2 FQGNSA. The CDR3 nucleotides read TGTGCCAGCGGCGGGGACCCGGCCGGGGAGCTGTTTTTT. Its translation: CASGGDPAGELFF.

The CDR3 loop is CASSPKGVRAETQYF. The CDR3 DNA is TGTGCCAGCAGCCCTAAGGGAGTCAGGGCGGAGACCCAGTACTTC. This chain joins TRBV5-4 and TRBJ2-5; either TRBD1 or TRBD2 may supply D (5 bases each). The germline V and J ends were trimmed by 4 bases and 5 bases, with 18 bases remaining between them. Germline V gene lookup returns CDR1 SGHNT and CDR2 YYREEE (reference sequence). The CDR3 is 15 residues long.

The chain joins TRBV5-6 to TRBJ1-4, with a possible D match to TRBD1 (5 bases). The germline gives CDR1 SGHDT, CDR2 YYEEEE. The CDR3 is 16 residues long. V lost 4 bases to trimming and J lost 3 bases, with 16 bases between them. The DNA for the CDR3 is TGTGCCAGCAGCGCCCTCCGGGACCGGGCTAATGAAAAACTGTTTTTT. Encoded protein: CASSALRDRANEKLFF.

The chain uses TRBV7-9 and TRBJ1-1, with D perhaps matching TRBD1 (5 bases). This CDR3 has 16 amino acids. V was trimmed by 3 bases and J by 2 bases, leaving 16 bases between them. Germline V gives CDR1 SEHNR, CDR2 FQNEAQ (reference sequence). CDR3 DNA: TGTGCCAGCAGCTTGTCGAGGGGAGGGGAAAACACTGAAGCTTTCTTT. Translating gives CASSLSRGGENTEAFF.

This clone has only one observation. The V call is TRBV28, the J call TRBJ1-5, with D hard to call. The CDR3 length is 12 residues. Trimming took 1 base from V and 7 from J, leaving 5 bases between them. The V gene's germline CDR1 is MDHEN and CDR2 SYDVKM. The CDR3 DNA reads TGTGCCAGCAGTTTATCCCAGCAGCCCCAGCATTTT. This sequence encodes CASSLSQQPQHF.

This clone was seen once. V and J are TRBV24-1 and TRBJ2-3; D may be TRBD2 (5 bases). The V end was cut by 3 bases, the J end by 0 bases, with 12 bases between. This CDR3 has 16 residues. Germline V lookup: CDR1 KGHDR, CDR2 SFDVKD. The CDR3 bases are TGTGCCACCAGTGATCCCAGCGGAGATAGCACAGATACGCAGTATTTT. Its translation: CATSDPSGDSTDTQYF.

The chain has TRBV7-6 and TRBJ2-7; 8 nucleotides align to TRBD1. The J segment lost 5 bases and the V segment lost 4 bases, leaving 13 bases of the junction unmatched. Germline CDR1 SGHVS, CDR2 FNYEAQ. The CDR3 loop spans 16 amino acids. The DNA of the CDR3 is TGTGCCAGCAGCTCCTCCTCCTCAGGGGGCCTCAACGAGCAGTACTTC. Its protein is CASSSSSSGGLNEQYF.

This chain joins TRBV7-8 and TRBJ1-1; a weak D match, TRBD1 (5 bases). The CDR3 totals 11 residues. Germline V gene lookup returns CDR1 SGHVS and CDR2 FQNEAQ. Trimming removed 11 bases at V and 5 bases at J, with 12 bases between. The DNA for the CDR3 is TGTGCCGAAGGGGTGGGGACTGAAGCTTTCTTT. Protein product: CAEGVGTEAFF.

The table lists this clone with a count of one. The chain couples TRBV24-1 to TRBJ2-5; perhaps TRBD1 as D (6 bases). With 4 bases removed from V and 2 bases from J, the gap between germline ends came to 19 bases. This CDR3 has 17 residues. The germline gives CDR1 KGHDR, CDR2 SFDVKD. The CDR3 region is CATSDPTAGTRQETQYF. The CDR3 coding sequence is TGTGCCACCAGTGACCCCACCGCCGGGACAAGACAAGAGACCCAGTACTTC.

This chain links TRBV6-2 or TRBV6-3 with TRBJ1-5; 10 nucleotides line up with TRBD1. The CDR3 has 17 amino acids. CDR1 and CDR2 (germline): MNHEY, SVGEGT. V dropped 2 bases and J dropped 2; count of bases not matched to a gene: 6. This chain's CDR3 is CASSYPSGTGGNQPQHF. CDR3 in DNA: TGTGCCAGCAGTTACCCTTCCGGGACAGGGGGCAATCAGCCCCAGCATTTT.

Within the sample, this clone is medium-sized. The chain carries TRBV10-3 and TRBJ1-3; D is ambiguous. This CDR3 is 15 amino acids long. V was cut by 1 base and J by 8 bases, with 15 bases left in between. Germline assignment: CDR1 ENHRY and CDR2 SYGVKD. CDR3 loop: CAISEWEQFGDTIYF. CDR3 nucleotides: TGTGCCATCAGTGAGTGGGAGCAGTTCGGGGACACCATATATTTT.

The chain couples TRBV7-8 to TRBJ2-4; the match to TRBD2 covers 10 bases. Per germline, CDR1 SGHVS and CDR2 FQNEAQ. The CDR3 is 13 amino acids. The V and J ends lost 5 bases and 10 bases, in that order; junction bases with no gene match: 5. The CDR3, as DNA: TGTGCCAGCAGCGCTAGCGGGGGAGGGATTCAGTACTTC. It is translated as CASSASGGGIQYF.

The CDR3 bases are TGCGCCAGCGGAAATAACAGGGAAGGAGGAGCTTTCTTT. This codes for CASGNNREGGAFF. The rearrangement links TRBV5-1 to TRBJ1-1; D may be TRBD1 (6 bases). This CDR3 spans 13 amino acids. Trimming left V 7 bases short and J 10 bases short, with 20 bases between. Germline values: CDR1 SGHRS, CDR2 YFSETQ.

The chain has TRBV2 and TRBJ2-7, with unresolved D. Germline V gene sequence: CDR1 SNHLY, CDR2 FYNNEI. The length of the CDR3 is 14 residues. V lost 4 bases and J lost 1, with 11 bases in between. CDR3 loop: CASSASSRSYEQYF. CDR3 nucleotides: TGTGCCAGCAGTGCGTCATCCAGGTCCTACGAGCAGTACTTC.

The rearrangement uses TRBV6-2 or TRBV6-3 and TRBJ2-7; 10 bases are shared with TRBD2. V gave up 4 bases and J gave up 7 bases; unmatched junction bases: 10. The CDR3 totals 15 residues. The germline CDR1 and CDR2 sequences are MNHEY and SVGEGT. The CDR3 DNA is TGTGCCAGCAGTTTTGGTCTAGCGGGAGTGCGGGAGCAGTACTTC. Protein sequence: CASSFGLAGVREQYF.

The V and J genes are TRBV11-2 and TRBJ1-1; D remains unclear. With 4 bases removed from V and 0 bases from J, the gap between germline ends came to 9 bases. From germline, CDR1 is SGHAT and CDR2 FQNNGV. The CDR3 is 14 residues long. Here the CDR3 DNA reads TGTGCCAGCAGCTACGTGATAATGAACACTGAAGCTTTCTTT. Protein product: CASSYVIMNTEAFF. The entire variable domain, with the rest obtained from reference TRBV11-2 and TRBJ1-1, is as follows: EAGVAQSPRYKIIEKRQSVAFWCNPISGHATLYWYQQILGQGPKLLIQFQNNGVVDDSQLPKDRFSAERLKGVDSTLKIQPAKLEDSAVYLCASSYVIMNTEAFFGQGTRLTVV.

The CDR3 DNA sequence: TGTGCCAGCAGTTTGGGAAATAGCGGGGGGGAGACCCAGTACTTC. Residues: CASSLGNSGGETQYF. The chain joins TRBV28 to TRBJ2-5; 10 bases align to TRBD2. The CDR3 has 15 amino acids. Germline CDR1 and CDR2: MDHEN and SYDVKM. Losses at the gene ends were 3 bases for V and 5 bases for J; bases not matched to a gene: 6.

The rearrangement links TRBV6-5 to TRBJ1-2; weak D call: TRBD1 (5 bases). Per the germline V gene, CDR1 is MNHEY and CDR2 is SVGAGI. Trimming cost V 5 bases and J 4 bases, with 17 bases left between them. The CDR3 extends over 15 amino acids. CDR3 amino acids: CASSPYAAGGYGYTF. The CDR3 DNA reads TGTGCCAGCAGTCCATACGCGGCGGGGGGCTATGGCTACACCTTC.

The chain recombines TRBV5-1 with TRBJ2-3; D is unclear. V was trimmed by 2 bases and J by 1 base, leaving 5 bases between them. Germline CDR1 and CDR2: SGHRS and YFSETQ. The CDR3 runs to 13 residues. For the CDR3, the DNA is TGCGCCAGCAGCTTAAGGGGCACAGATACGCAGTATTTT. Translating gives CASSLRGTDTQYF.

The J gene is TRBJ2-5, the V gene TRBV19; D might be TRBD1 (5 bases). V shed 11 bases and J shed 5 bases, with 18 bases lying between them. The CDR3 length is 13 residues. Germline CDR1 reads LNHDA; CDR2 reads SQIVND (reference sequence). The chain's CDR3 is CAGRRRVKETQYF. In DNA form, the CDR3 reads TGTGCCGGCCGACGCAGGGTGAAGGAGACCCAGTACTTC.

The genes are TRBV19 and TRBJ2-3; the match to TRBD2 covers 8 bases. The ends lost 6 bases at V and 4 bases at J; junction bases unmatched: 6. The CDR3 runs to 14 residues. The V gene's germline CDR1 is LNHDA and CDR2 SQIVND (reference sequence). CDR3 protein: CASRKRERADTQYF. CDR3 nucleotide sequence: TGTGCCAGTAGAAAGCGGGAGAGGGCAGATACGCAGTATTTT.

The rearrangement joins TRBV30 to TRBJ2-7; 7 bases map to TRBD2. The CDR3 runs to 15 residues. The germline CDR1 and CDR2 sequences are GTSNPN and SVGIG (reference sequence). V was clipped by 2 bases and J by 3 bases; unmatched bases: 10. This CDR3 is CAWSFPGLSYYEQYF. CDR3 in DNA: TGTGCCTGGAGTTTCCCGGGACTATCCTACTACGAGCAGTACTTC.